A single sample is the source of the 31 T cell receptor beta chains below, sequenced in a study of T-cell memory formation after mild COVID-19. TCRdb re-analysed the 5' RACE reads in MiXCR, keeping a single row per CDR3 protein. The data hold about 560,000 distinct CDR3 sequences, with roughly 18% observed a single time. The sequencing input was PBMCs or a T cell subset sorted from them (not recorded which). The source of these receptors is an adult woman who had mild COVID-19 (a few samples of this study predate the infection). Cell type and time point are not known.

This clonotype showed up just a few times. This CDR3 is CASSSRVPSTDTQYF. DNA of the CDR3: TGCGCCAGCAGCTCCCGGGTCCCTAGCACAGATACGCAGTATTTT. The chain is built from TRBV5-1 and TRBJ2-3; D not resolved. Germline V CDR1 and CDR2: SGHRS, YFSETQ. This CDR3 has 15 amino acids. Trimming cost V 3 bases and J 0 bases, with 11 bases left between them.

This clonotype showed up just a few times. This chain links TRBV10-3 with TRBJ2-5; unclear D gene. This CDR3 comprises 12 residues. Between the trimmed V and J ends, which lost 1 base and 2 bases, there was a span of 2 bases. The V gene's germline CDR1 is ENHRY and CDR2 SYGVKD. As DNA, the CDR3 is TGTGCCATCAGTGAGTTACAAGAGACCCAGTACTTC. Its translation is CAISELQETQYF.

This clonotype was observed a handful of times. The V call is TRBV12-3 or TRBV12-4, the J call TRBJ1-2, with unresolved D. This CDR3 contains 12 residues. V lost 3 bases, J lost 7 bases, and 9 bases lay in between. Here the CDR3 reads CASSFMLGGYTF. The CDR3 nucleotides are TGTGCCAGCAGTTTTATGTTGGGTGGCTACACCTTC.

V and J are TRBV18 and TRBJ2-1; no definite D call. The V end lost 3 bases, the J end lost 6 bases, and 27 bases lay between the germline ends. Germline CDR1 is KGHSH and CDR2 is LQKENI. The CDR3 contains 19 residues. The CDR3 nucleotides are TGTGCCAGCTCACCGATTTTGGCGCTAAGTCCCAAAAGCTTCAATGAGCAGTTCTTC. It yields the protein CASSPILALSPKSFNEQFF. Using reference TRBV18 and TRBJ2-1 for the parts outside the CDR3, the full variable domain is NAGVMQNPRHLVRRRGQEARLRCSPMKGHSHVYWYRQLPEEGLKFMVYLQKENIIDESGMPKERFSAEFPKEGPSILRIQQVVRGDSAAYFCASSPILALSPKSFNEQFFGPGTRLTVL.

The chain has TRBV3-1 and TRBJ2-7; no definite D call. Germline assignment: CDR1 LGHDT and CDR2 YNNKEL (reference sequence). The CDR3 runs 14 residues. The V end was cut by 1 base, the J end by 0 bases, with 7 bases between. CDR3 nucleotides: TGTGCCAGCAGCCAAGGACCTGACTCCTACGAGCAGTACTTC. This encodes CASSQGPDSYEQYF.

This clonotype was seen a few times. The chain joins TRBV7-2 to TRBJ2-1; D gene uncertain. CDR1 is SGHTA and CDR2 is FQGNSA in the germline V gene. This CDR3 is built from 12 residues. V shed 1 base and J shed 10 bases, with 8 bases lying between them. CDR3 loop: CASSLVLREQFF. CDR3 sequence (DNA): TGTGCCAGCAGCTTAGTCCTTAGGGAGCAGTTCTTC.

The chain links TRBV5-5 to TRBJ2-3, with 7 bases aligning to TRBD2. Germline loops: CDR1 SGHKS, CDR2 YYEKEE (reference sequence). V shed 3 bases, J shed 0 bases, and the junction held 10 bases outside the gene matches. This CDR3 is 17 amino acids long. The CDR3 DNA reads TGTGCCAGCAGCTCCACCCTTAGTAGCGGGAGCACAGATACGCAGTATTTT. It yields the protein CASSSTLSSGSTDTQYF.

The sample holds a few counts of this clonotype. The J gene is TRBJ2-5, the V gene TRBV5-4; 7 bases are a match to TRBD2. The CDR3 runs 15 residues. CDR1 and CDR2 from the germline V gene are SGHNT and YYREEE (reference sequence). Unmatched junction bases numbered 10, after V lost 2 bases and J lost 6 bases. CDR3 bases: TGTGCCAGCAGCTTCTACCTCCGGGGGGAAAAGACCCAGTACTTC. Translated, it gives CASSFYLRGEKTQYF. The full variable domain, completed using reference TRBV5-4 and TRBJ2-5, is ETGVTQSPTHLIKTRGQQVTLRCSSQSGHNTVSWYQQALGQGPQFIFQYYREEENGRGNFPPRFSGLQFPNYSSELNVNALELDDSALYLCASSFYLRGEKTQYFGPGTRLLVL.

This chain connects TRBV11-2 to TRBJ2-1, with 9 bases aligning to TRBD2. The length of the CDR3 is 14 residues. Per germline, CDR1 SGHAT and CDR2 FQNNGV. V lost 1 base to trimming and J lost 8 bases; unmatched junction nucleotides: 3. The CDR3 nucleotides are TGTGCCAGCAGCTTAGGAGCTAGCGGGGATGAGCAGTTCTTC. This codes for CASSLGASGDEQFF.

The CDR3 sequence: CAISHTSAETYNEQFF. In DNA form, the CDR3 reads TGTGCCATCAGTCACACTAGCGCCGAAACTTACAATGAGCAGTTCTTC. The chain recombines TRBV10-3 with TRBJ2-1; 7 bases are shared with TRBD2. The CDR3 totals 16 residues. Germline V lookup: CDR1 ENHRY, CDR2 SYGVKD. J lost 4 bases, V lost 5 bases, and 11 bases had no gene match.

This clonotype occurred many times. The CDR3 DNA follows: TGTGCCAGCAGCCAAAGGAATGAGCAGTTCTTC. Translated, it gives CASSQRNEQFF. The chain employs TRBV3-2 and TRBJ2-1. TRBV3-2 is deemed a pseudogene. The CDR3 contains 11 residues.

This clonotype occurred a few times. The chain recombines TRBV18 with TRBJ2-7; TRBD1 agrees at 9 bases. V shed 2 bases and J 3 bases; nucleotides not matched to a gene: 5. Germline V CDR1 and CDR2: KGHSH, LQKENI. The CDR3 extends over 15 amino acids. The CDR3 DNA follows: TGTGCCAGCTCACCAGAGGACAGGGGTAACTACGAGCAGTACTTC. Protein sequence: CASSPEDRGNYEQYF.

The chain has TRBV12-3 or TRBV12-4 and TRBJ1-6; 8 bases agree with TRBD1. The CDR3 is 16 amino acids. V lost 2 bases, J lost 5 bases, and 5 bases stayed unmatched. This CDR3 reads CASSLRQGRNNSPLHF. The CDR3 nucleotides are TGTGCCAGCAGTTTAAGACAGGGGCGAAATAATTCACCCCTCCACTTT.

This clonotype was found a few times. The V call is TRBV9, the J call TRBJ2-6; D ambiguous. The V end was cut by 2 bases, the J end by 0 bases, with 3 bases between. Germline assignment: CDR1 SGDLS and CDR2 YYNGEE. The CDR3 is 14 amino acids. CDR3: CASSVSSGANVLTF. The CDR3 DNA sequence: TGTGCCAGCAGCGTTAGCTCTGGGGCCAACGTCCTGACTTTC. Full variable domain (rest looked up from reference TRBV9 and TRBJ2-6): DSGVTQTPKHLITATGQRVTLRCSPRSGDLSVYWYQQSLDQGLQFLIQYYNGEERAKGNILERFSAQQFPDLHSELNLSSLELGDSALYFCASSVSSGANVLTFGAGSRLTVL.

There are a few counts of this clonotype. The chain joins TRBV30 to TRBJ2-3, with D possibly TRBD2 on 7 matching bases. The CDR3 covers 13 residues. The germline V gene has CDR1 GTSNPN and CDR2 SVGIG (reference sequence). Trimming removed 2 bases from V and 4 bases from J, with 10 bases in between. The CDR3 nucleotides are TGTGCCTGGAGTAGGGGGGGAGCAGATACGCAGTATTTT. Translated, it gives CAWSRGGADTQYF. Filled out from reference TRBV30 and TRBJ2-3, the complete variable domain reads SQTIHQWPATLVQPVGSPLSLECTVEGTSNPNLYWYRQAAGRGLQLLFYSVGIGQISSEVPQNLSASRPQDRQFILSSKKLLLSDSGFYLCAWSRGGADTQYFGPGTRLTVL.

The V call is TRBV9, the J call TRBJ2-1; TRBD2 is a possible D gene (6 bases). CDR1 is SGDLS, CDR2 YYNGEE, per germline. The CDR3 loop spans 16 amino acids. Trimming took 2 bases from V and 9 from J, leaving 21 bases between them. CDR3 DNA: TGTGCCAGCAGCGTCGGTCCGGAGGGCGGGATAGGTGAGCAGTTCTTC. It translates to CASSVGPEGGIGEQFF.

This clonotype was observed many times. V gene TRBV7-9 combines with J gene TRBJ1-1, with 9 bases lining up with TRBD1. The germline CDR1 and CDR2 sequences are SEHNR and FQNEAQ (reference sequence). The V segment lost 5 bases and the J segment 7 bases; nucleotides outside the gene matches: 5. The CDR3 covers 13 residues. The CDR3 is CASSPGTGLEAFF. The CDR3 nucleotides read TGTGCCAGCAGCCCAGGGACAGGGCTTGAAGCTTTCTTT.

This clonotype was seen only a few times. A junction boundary mismatches the germline segment, possibly from a read error. The V gene is TRBV11-2, the J gene TRBJ2-5; 7 nucleotides align to TRBD1. The CDR3 spans 14 residues. Germline CDR1 and CDR2: SGHAT and FQNNGV. CDR3 DNA sequence: TGTGCCAGCAGCCTAGACAGGGTTGGGGAGACCCAGTACTTC. This codes for CASSLDRVGETQYF.

This clonotype came up many times. The V call is TRBV20-1, the J call TRBJ2-2; D is unresolved. This CDR3 contains 14 residues. The V gene's germline CDR1 is DFQATT and CDR2 SNEGSKA (reference sequence). The V end lost 4 bases, the J end lost 0 bases, and 9 bases lay between the germline ends. The CDR3 loop is CSATGQTNTGELFF. As DNA, the CDR3 is TGCAGTGCTACCGGGCAGACGAACACCGGGGAGCTGTTTTTT.

The chain couples TRBV2 to TRBJ1-6; TRBD1 aligns across 7 bases. The V and J ends lost 6 bases and 5 bases, in that order; junction bases with no gene match: 7. CDR1 is SNHLY, CDR2 FYNNEI, per germline. This CDR3 is 15 amino acids long. The CDR3 reads CASREQGGNNSPLHF. The DNA of the CDR3 is TGTGCCAGCAGAGAGCAGGGGGGGAATAATTCACCCCTCCACTTT.

Ten or more counts support this clonotype. CDR3 DNA sequence: TGTGCCAGCAGCCCAGGGCCCATTCACCAGACTGGGGCCAACGTCCTGACTTTC. It codes for CASSPGPIHQTGANVLTF. The V and J genes are TRBV7-9 and TRBJ2-6, with a weak D call TRBD1 (5 bases). V was pared by 5 bases and J by 2 bases, with 19 bases between. Germline CDR1 reads SEHNR; CDR2 reads FQNEAQ (reference sequence). There are 18 residues in the CDR3.

This clonotype was observed many times. The V gene is TRBV7-2, the J gene TRBJ2-1, with 9 bases identical to TRBD1. V lost 7 bases, J lost 4 bases, and 5 bases stayed unmatched. Looked up from germline, CDR1 is SGHTA and CDR2 is FQGNSA. The CDR3 loop spans 14 amino acids. The CDR3 sequence is CASTPGQGYNEQFF. In DNA, the CDR3 is TGTGCCAGCACCCCGGGACAGGGTTACAATGAGCAGTTCTTC.

V usage is TRBV5-1 and J usage is TRBJ2-3, with D possibly being TRBD1 or TRBD2 (6 bases each). CDR1 and CDR2 from the germline V gene are SGHRS and YFSETQ. There are 14 residues in the CDR3. Trimming left V 6 bases short and J 5 bases short, with 16 bases between. DNA of the CDR3: TGCGCCAGCAAAGGAGGGGGAGGTAGAGATACGCAGTATTTT. Translated, it gives CASKGGGGRDTQYF.

This clonotype was observed a handful of times. J is TRBJ2-2 and V is TRBV5-6, with TRBD1 identical over 7 bases. CDR3 length: 16 residues. Trimming removed 0 bases from V and 0 bases from J; junction bases left unmatched: 2. Germline V gene sequence: CDR1 SGHDT, CDR2 YYEEEE. The CDR3: CASSLEGGANTGELFF. CDR3 sequence (DNA): TGTGCCAGCAGCTTGGAAGGGGGCGCGAACACCGGGGAGCTGTTTTTT. The full variable domain, rest sourced from reference TRBV5-6 and TRBJ2-2, is DAGVTQSPTHLIKTRGQQVTLRCSPKSGHDTVSWYQQALGQGPQFIFQYYEEEERQRGNFPDRFSGHQFPNYSSELNVNALLLGDSALYLCASSLEGGANTGELFFGEGSRLTVL.

The gene calls are TRBV5-1 and TRBJ2-1, with TRBD2 matching over 9 bases. Looked up from germline, CDR1 is SGHRS and CDR2 is YFSETQ. The CDR3 contains 16 residues. After removal of 0 bases from V and 5 bases from J, the junction contained 6 bases not matched to a gene. The CDR3 bases are TGCGCCAGCAGCTTGGTCCCTAGCGGGGCGAACAATGAGCAGTTCTTC. It specifies CASSLVPSGANNEQFF.

The sample holds a few counts of this clonotype. The rearrangement joins TRBV7-3 to TRBJ1-6, with 7 bases identical to TRBD1. The germline V gene has CDR1 SGHTA and CDR2 FQGTGA. The junction had 10 bases not matched to a gene; V was cut back by 4 bases and J by 10 bases. The CDR3 extends over 15 amino acids. The CDR3 nucleotides read TGTGCCAGCAGCTCCACGCCGGACAGGTCCTCACCCCTCCACTTT. This translates into CASSSTPDRSSPLHF.

J is TRBJ2-3 and V is TRBV9; possible D gene TRBD2, 6 bases. In germline, CDR1 is SGDLS, CDR2 YYNGEE. CDR3 size: 17 residues. Between the trimmed V and J ends, which lost 4 bases and 1 base, there was a span of 19 bases. The CDR3 loop is CASSPRSGTGGTDTQYF. In DNA, the CDR3 is TGTGCCAGCAGCCCCCGGTCCGGGACTGGAGGCACAGATACGCAGTATTTT.

The chain links TRBV29-1 to TRBJ2-1; 12 positions agree with TRBD2. The CDR3 totals 13 residues. The V gene's germline CDR1 is SQVTM and CDR2 ANQGSEA. Trimming cost V 6 bases and J 8 bases; bases outside gene matches: 5. CDR3 nucleotide sequence: TGCAGCGTGCTAGCGGGGGGGCGGGATGAGCAGTTCTTC. Residues: CSVLAGGRDEQFF.

This clonotype appeared once. The J gene is TRBJ1-5, the V gene TRBV19; 9 nucleotides line up with TRBD1. The CDR3 extends over 14 amino acids. Looked up from germline, CDR1 is LNHDA and CDR2 is SQIVND (reference sequence). The V gene end was trimmed by 4 bases and the J gene end by 7 bases; junction bases not matched to a gene: 5. The CDR3 is CASSNTGGRQPQHF. CDR3 nucleotide sequence: TGTGCCAGTAGTAATACAGGGGGCAGACAGCCCCAGCATTTT.

J is TRBJ2-7 and V is TRBV20-1; 8 bases align to TRBD1. Germline-derived CDR1 and CDR2 are DFQATT and SNEGSKA (reference sequence). The V gene end was trimmed by 7 bases and the J gene end by 3 bases; junction bases not matched to a gene: 5. The CDR3 extends over 12 amino acids. This CDR3 is CSVRQGIYEQYF. CDR3 in DNA: TGCAGTGTACGACAGGGGATCTACGAGCAGTACTTC.

Remarks on this clonotype: At one end, the junction sequence differs from germline, possibly due to a read error. V is TRBV24-1 and J is TRBJ2-1, with no clear D. The CDR3 is 15 amino acids. Germline CDR1 KGHDR, CDR2 SFDVKD. The CDR3 sequence: CATSDPLSSYTEQFF. CDR3 nucleotides: TGTGCCACCAGTGATCCATTAAGCTCCTACACTGAGCAGTTCTTC.